The next 18 T cell receptor beta chains were all read from a single sample in a study of blood T cell repertoires in COVID-19. Generated by immunoSEQ multiplex PCR, the TCRdb table keeps only in-frame clones and is missing some. The sample carries under 300,000 clones, approximately 80% recorded once. The sequenced sample consisted of peripheral blood. These receptors were obtained from a woman aged 18-29 years with acute or convalescent COVID-19.

The chain combines TRBV19 with TRBJ1-5; D is uncertain. This CDR3 contains 19 residues. CDR1 LNHDA and CDR2 SQIVND come from the germline V gene (reference sequence). V lost 2 bases, J lost 3 bases, and 23 bases lay in between. CDR3 sequence reads: CASSIPGLAGKANNQPQHF. CDR3 in DNA: TGTGCCAGTAGTATACCGGGTTTAGCCGGGAAAGCAAACAATCAGCCCCAGCATTTT.

V usage is TRBV5-1 and J usage is TRBJ2-3; TRBD2 aligns across 12 bases. Trimming took 3 bases from V and 4 from J; bases not matched to a gene: 6. Germline lookup yields CDR1 SGHRS and CDR2 YFSETQ. The CDR3 runs 16 residues. CDR3 residues: CASSSRLAGAPDTQYF. The CDR3 DNA follows: TGCGCCAGCAGCTCCCGACTAGCGGGAGCTCCAGATACGCAGTATTTT.

CDR3 bases: TGCGCCAGCAGCCAAGATGAGACTAGCGGGAGGGCCATAATCTACGAGCAGTACTTC. Translating it yields CASSQDETSGRAIIYEQYF. The V gene is TRBV4-1, the J gene TRBJ2-7; 14 bases are shared with TRBD2. The CDR3 length is 19 residues. CDR1 is MGHRA and CDR2 is YSYEKL in the germline V gene. The ends lost 0 bases at V and 3 bases at J; junction bases unmatched: 10.

The chain employs TRBV7-6 and TRBJ1-2, with TRBD1 as a possible D gene (5 bases). V lost 5 bases to trimming and J lost 4 bases, with 14 bases between them. This CDR3 comprises 14 residues. Germline V gene data show CDR1 as SGHVS and CDR2 as FNYEAQ. CDR3 amino acids: CASSPPGGVYGYTF. The CDR3 DNA sequence: TGTGCCAGCAGCCCCCCGGGGGGTGTCTATGGCTACACCTTC.

This clone was picked up a small number of times. The DNA for the CDR3 is TGTGCCAGCAGCCTCACTGACAGGGTTAGAAATCATGGCTACACCTTC. This codes for CASSLTDRVRNHGYTF. The rearrangement uses TRBV7-2 and TRBJ1-2; TRBD1 aligns across 7 bases. Trimming at V came to 5 bases and at J to 6 bases, leaving 15 bases not matched to a gene. This CDR3 comprises 16 residues. Germline V lookup: CDR1 SGHTA, CDR2 FQGNSA. Using reference TRBV7-2 and TRBJ1-2 for the parts outside the CDR3, the full variable domain is GAGVSQSPSNKVTEKGKDVELRCDPISGHTALYWYRQSLGQGLEFLIYFQGNSAPDKSGLPSDRFSAERTGGSVSTLTIQRTQQEDSAVYLCASSLTDRVRNHGYTFGSGTRLTVV.

The chain joins TRBV5-1 to TRBJ1-4; 9 nucleotides align to TRBD1. V lost 2 bases to trimming and J lost 7 bases; unmatched junction nucleotides: 9. Germline CDR1 and CDR2: SGHRS and YFSETQ. The CDR3 consists of 16 residues. The CDR3 loop reads CASSLLSGTGSEKLFF. CDR3 coding DNA: TGCGCCAGCAGCTTATTATCCGGGACAGGGAGTGAAAAACTGTTTTTT.

V is TRBV2 and J is TRBJ2-1, with 8 positions matching TRBD1. V shed 6 bases, J shed 2 bases, and the junction held 3 bases outside the gene matches. CDR3 length equals 14 residues. Germline CDR1 and CDR2: SNHLY and FYNNEI. Here the CDR3 reads CASRQGVAYNEQFF. CDR3 DNA sequence: TGTGCCAGCAGACAGGGGGTGGCCTACAATGAGCAGTTCTTC.

In nucleotides, the CDR3 is TGTGCCAGCAGTTTACCTCAAGGGACAGGCTTTGGTTCACCCCTCCACTTT. Encoded protein: CASSLPQGTGFGSPLHF. The gene calls are TRBV28 and TRBJ1-6, with 8 bases matching TRBD1. CDR3 size: 17 residues. V gave up 2 bases and J gave up 9 bases; unmatched junction bases: 12. The germline CDR1 and CDR2 sequences are MDHEN and SYDVKM.

The chain links TRBV14 to TRBJ1-1, with 9 bases that match TRBD1. Germline V CDR1 and CDR2: SGHDN, FVKESK. The CDR3 covers 18 residues. The junction had 15 bases not matched to a gene; V was cut back by 2 bases and J by 5 bases. This CDR3 is CASSQKDTGGTRKTEAFF. For the CDR3, the DNA is TGTGCCAGCAGCCAAAAAGACACAGGGGGCACAAGGAAAACTGAAGCTTTCTTT. Based on the CDR3 plus reference TRBV14 and TRBJ1-1, the full variable domain is EAGVTQFPSHSVIEKGQTVTLRCDPISGHDNLYWYRRVMGKEIKFLLHFVKESKQDESGMPNNRFLAERTGGTYSTLKVQPAELEDSGVYFCASSQKDTGGTRKTEAFFGQGTRLTVV.

V is TRBV2 and J is TRBJ1-4; 8 nucleotides line up with TRBD1. V lost 9 bases to trimming and J lost 8 bases; unmatched junction nucleotides: 8. Germline V gene sequence: CDR1 SNHLY, CDR2 FYNNEI. CDR3 length equals 13 residues. The CDR3 nucleotides read TGTGCCAGATCCGGGACAGGCCGAGAAAAACTGTTTTTT. Its translation is CARSGTGREKLFF.

The CDR3 region is CASSQGPPWTSGRWGEQFF. CDR3 coding DNA: TGTGCCAGCAGCCAAGGCCCCCCCTGGACTAGCGGGAGATGGGGTGAGCAGTTCTTC. The chain combines TRBV3-1 (or the pseudogene TRBV3-2) with TRBJ2-1, with TRBD2 matching over 13 bases. With V trimmed by 1 base and J by 9 bases, 15 bases remained unmatched. CDR1 and CDR2 (germline): LGHDT, YNNKEL (reference sequence). This CDR3 region has 19 residues.

This clone was recorded a few times. V is TRBV7-2 and J is TRBJ1-1, with D hard to call. Germline V gene data show CDR1 as SGHTA and CDR2 as FQGNSA. The V and J ends lost 4 bases and 4 bases respectively, with 13 bases between them. This CDR3 contains 14 residues. CDR3 sequence reads: CASSSMSGGTEAFF. As DNA, the CDR3 is TGTGCCAGCAGCTCTATGTCGGGAGGCACTGAAGCTTTCTTT.

This chain connects TRBV10-3 to TRBJ2-7; a possible D gene is TRBD2 (6 bases). The length of the CDR3 is 15 residues. Germline CDR1 ENHRY, CDR2 SYGVKD. V dropped 2 bases and J dropped 5 bases, with 16 bases sitting between them. The CDR3 protein is CAISETSITGDEQYF. The CDR3 nucleotides read TGTGCCATCAGTGAGACCTCAATAACGGGAGACGAGCAGTACTTC.

The V gene is TRBV5-5, the J gene TRBJ2-6, with D unresolved. This CDR3 contains 17 residues. V was shortened by 0 bases and J by 0 bases, with 10 bases between the two germline ends. Germline V gene data show CDR1 as SGHKS and CDR2 as YYEKEE (reference sequence). The CDR3, as DNA: TGTGCCAGCAGCTTGGTGGTGCGGCTCTCTGGGGCCAACGTCCTGACTTTC. Protein: CASSLVVRLSGANVLTF.

This clone has a single count. The chain joins TRBV5-1 to TRBJ1-1, with D tentatively TRBD1 (6 bases). The V gene lost 7 bases and the J gene lost 5 bases, with 18 bases spanning the gap. CDR1 is SGHRS and CDR2 is YFSETQ in the germline V gene. The CDR3 loop spans 14 amino acids. The DNA of the CDR3 is TGCGCCAGCCGAATGGGGGGGGCGAATACTGAAGCTTTCTTT. Its translation: CASRMGGANTEAFF.

The CDR3 is CASSPAQGASYNEQFF. The CDR3 bases are TGTGCCAGCAGTCCCGCACAGGGGGCGTCCTACAATGAGCAGTTCTTC. The V and J genes are TRBV7-2 and TRBJ2-1; TRBD1 matches 9 bases. The CDR3 is made up of 16 amino acids. J was trimmed by 1 base and V by 6 bases; bases with no gene match: 7. Per germline, CDR1 SGHTA and CDR2 FQGNSA.

The sample holds a few counts of this clone. The V call is TRBV6-2 or TRBV6-3, the J call TRBJ2-5; 9 nucleotides match TRBD2. The CDR3 extends over 15 amino acids. After removal of 5 bases from V and 2 bases from J, the junction contained 6 bases not matched to a gene. CDR1 MNHEY and CDR2 SVGEGT come from the germline V gene. CDR3 nucleotide sequence: TGTGCCAGCAGTCGACTAGCGGCTTTTCAAGAGACCCAGTACTTC. It translates to CASSRLAAFQETQYF.

The chain is built from TRBV10-3 and TRBJ2-1, with 7 positions matching TRBD2. CDR3 length equals 15 residues. Germline-derived CDR1 and CDR2 are ENHRY and SYGVKD. V gave up 7 bases and J gave up 0 bases; unmatched junction bases: 6. For the CDR3, the DNA is TGTGCCATCAAAGGTAGCGGGCGCTCCTACAATGAGCAGTTCTTC. Translated, it gives CAIKGSGRSYNEQFF.